A selection of T cell receptor beta chains follows, all from one sample in a study of T cell repertoires in cytomegalovirus infection. TCRdb re-analysed the reads in MiXCR, keeping a single row per CDR3 protein. Found here are nearly 650,000 distinct CDR3 sequences, 20% to 25% of them singletons; the top ten hold less than 10%. Source material: CD8+ T cells from PBMCs. The source is a human donor in good health (CMV status not recorded). Some clones in this sample may be carry-over from other donors' samples. CDR3s leave out the opening cysteine and the closing phenylalanine or tryptophan.

CDR3 | J | V
SGRWTGGLGYT | TRBJ1-2 | TRBV20-1
ARSTALENTEAF | TRBJ1-1 | TRBV2
ASSSIRDRGDNEQF | TRBJ2-1 | TRBV5-1
AGLTGGETQY | TRBJ2-5 | TRBV2
SASVGGGEQY | TRBJ2-7 | TRBV20-1
ASSQDGQFYNEQF | TRBJ2-1 | TRBV14
ASSQPGTGIYNEQF | TRBJ2-1 | TRBV14
ASRPPGLAEETQY | TRBJ2-5 | TRBV6-8
AISMDMTYNEQF | TRBJ2-1 | TRBV10-3
AISDVGELF | TRBJ2-2 | TRBV10-3
ASRVPTSFAF | TRBJ1-1 | TRBV7-9
ASSPLSRETEAF | TRBJ1-1 | TRBV12-3/TRBV12-4
ATSERQTSGSYNEQF | TRBJ2-1 | TRBV24-1
GSSYQTQGTEKLF | TRBJ1-4 | TRBV6-5
ASSLRGGLGGYT | TRBJ1-2 | TRBV28
AISESIYSVGDTDTQY | TRBJ2-3 | TRBV10-3
ASSLAVEGTQY | TRBJ2-5 | TRBV7-9
ASDAGHSNQPQH | TRBJ1-5 | TRBV2
ASSLGGDVNNEQF | TRBJ2-1 | TRBV7-9
ASSLAGQGIDGYT | TRBJ1-2 | TRBV12-3/TRBV12-4
VSSITEETQY | TRBJ2-5 | TRBV28
SAVPTNYNEQF | TRBJ2-1 | TRBV20-1
ASSLRTSGGWSTDTQY | TRBJ2-3 | TRBV28
ASSLNRNSGNTIY | TRBJ1-3 | TRBV28
ASRGLAGVSETQY | TRBJ2-5 | TRBV2
ASSPPHSYEQY | TRBJ2-7 | TRBV18
ASSEGTLRSNEQF | TRBJ2-1 | TRBV6-4
SVETVVGTDFRNVLT | TRBJ2-6 | TRBV29-1
ASTQGGGTEAF | TRBJ1-1 | TRBV27
ASSSANYFTDTQY | TRBJ2-3 | TRBV6-6
ASSTGSVEQF | TRBJ2-1 | TRBV6-6
ASSLAPRERDSGYT | TRBJ1-2 | TRBV12-3/TRBV12-4
ASSLYRDGNYGYT | TRBJ1-2 | TRBV5-6
ASSQVMARRSYEQY | TRBJ2-7 | TRBV4-1
SVAGLAGAKNIQY | TRBJ2-4 | TRBV29-1
SVPDRPGGYT | TRBJ1-2 | TRBV29-1
ASSLPRQGRVRNIQY | TRBJ2-4 | TRBV19
SVEIGAETQY | TRBJ2-5 | TRBV29-1
ASSHTDNEQF | TRBJ2-1 | TRBV4-2
ASSWGAGPNTEAF | TRBJ1-1 | TRBV6-2/TRBV6-3
ASSQAGLAGLTDTQY | TRBJ2-3 | TRBV4-1
ASSLMTGGATDTQY | TRBJ2-3 | TRBV7-8
SVDQSGNTGELF | TRBJ2-2 | TRBV29-1
ASSDGRSEAF | TRBJ1-1 | TRBV10-1
SVEDTRRAHL | TRBJ1-2 | TRBV29-1
ASSQERGPANYGYT | TRBJ1-2 | TRBV4-2
ASRDRAGRNTEAF | TRBJ1-1 | TRBV6-4
ASSHPRQGVWRNTEAF | TRBJ1-1 | TRBV7-8
ASSLGLLAATDTQY | TRBJ2-3 | TRBV7-8